Given below is one T cell receptor (beta chain) in context. Its target is unknown. These data are taken from a study of T-cell reconstitution after alpha-beta-depleted transplantation in children. Trimming removed 4 bases from V and 7 bases from J; junction bases left unmatched: 16. The CDR3 is 17 amino acids. The germline CDR1 and CDR2 sequences are SGHRS and YFSETQ. Unique molecular identifiers tagged the TCRbeta library. TCRdb used MiXCR to reprocess the PCR reads, holding one entry per CDR3 protein. This sample has about 980,000 distinct CDR3 sequences, with roughly 29% found just once. Findings of the study overall: T-cell counts and diversity were attributed mostly to newly produced T cells one year after transplant. Recipient T cells and thymic progenitors that survived were the source of the high TCRbeta diversity seen at day 60 in some patients.

The V gene is TRBV5-1, the J gene TRBJ2-1; 8 bases are shared with TRBD2. The receptor was derived from a boy in the first two years of life who had a stem cell transplant for SCID, so the T cells may come from the graft donor. Sequencing used PBMCs, mostly from graft donor cells, obtained 360 days after TCRalphabeta/CD19-depleted stem cell transplant. This CDR3 is CASSPRVASGGGNEQFF. In DNA, the CDR3 is TGCGCCAGCAGCCCTAGGGTGGCGAGCGGGGGCGGAAATGAGCAGTTCTTC.